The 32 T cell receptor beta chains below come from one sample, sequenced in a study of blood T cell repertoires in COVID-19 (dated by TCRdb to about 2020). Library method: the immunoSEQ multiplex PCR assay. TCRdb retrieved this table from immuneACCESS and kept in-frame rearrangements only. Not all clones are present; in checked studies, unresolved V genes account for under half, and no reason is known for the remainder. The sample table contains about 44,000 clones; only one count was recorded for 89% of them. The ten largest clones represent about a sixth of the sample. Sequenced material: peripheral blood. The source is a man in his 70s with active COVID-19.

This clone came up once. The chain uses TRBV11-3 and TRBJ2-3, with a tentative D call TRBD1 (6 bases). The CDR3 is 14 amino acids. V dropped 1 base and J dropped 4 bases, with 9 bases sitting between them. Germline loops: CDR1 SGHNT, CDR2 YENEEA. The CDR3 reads CASSLGGRADTQYF. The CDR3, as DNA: TGTGCCAGCAGCTTAGGGGGGCGGGCAGATACGCAGTATTTT.

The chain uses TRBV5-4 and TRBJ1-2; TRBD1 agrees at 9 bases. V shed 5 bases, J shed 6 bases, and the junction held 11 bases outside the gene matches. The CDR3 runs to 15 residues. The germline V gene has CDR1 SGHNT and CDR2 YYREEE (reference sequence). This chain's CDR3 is CASSLGQGRLNGYTF. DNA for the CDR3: TGTGCCAGCAGTTTAGGACAGGGGAGACTTAATGGCTACACCTTC.

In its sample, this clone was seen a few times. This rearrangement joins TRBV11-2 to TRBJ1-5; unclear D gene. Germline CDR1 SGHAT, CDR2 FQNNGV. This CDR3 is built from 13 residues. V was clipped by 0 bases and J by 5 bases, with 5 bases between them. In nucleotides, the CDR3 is TGTGCCAGCAGCTTAGATTCAGATCAGCCCCAGCATTTT. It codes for CASSLDSDQPQHF.

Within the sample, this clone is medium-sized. The DNA for the CDR3 is TGTGCCAGCAGTGAACCGGGGGGTGGCCCCTACGAGCAGTACTTC. Translation: CASSEPGGGPYEQYF. The chain has TRBV6-1 and TRBJ2-7, with 7 bases aligning to TRBD2. This CDR3 has 15 amino acids. CDR1 is MNHNS, CDR2 SASEGT, per germline. V trimming: 2 bases; J trimming: 2 bases; junction bases outside the gene matches: 6.

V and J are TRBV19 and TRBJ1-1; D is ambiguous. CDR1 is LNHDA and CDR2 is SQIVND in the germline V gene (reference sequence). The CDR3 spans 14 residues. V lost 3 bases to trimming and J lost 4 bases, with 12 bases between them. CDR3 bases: TGTGCCAGTAGTATCGGTTCCCGGGGCACTGAAGCTTTCTTT. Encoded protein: CASSIGSRGTEAFF.

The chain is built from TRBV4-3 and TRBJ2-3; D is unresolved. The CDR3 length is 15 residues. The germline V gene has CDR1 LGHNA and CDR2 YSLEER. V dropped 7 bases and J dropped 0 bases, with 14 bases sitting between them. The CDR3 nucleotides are TGCGCCAGCACTCCCTCAGGTGAAAGCACAGATACGCAGTATTTT. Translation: CASTPSGESTDTQYF.

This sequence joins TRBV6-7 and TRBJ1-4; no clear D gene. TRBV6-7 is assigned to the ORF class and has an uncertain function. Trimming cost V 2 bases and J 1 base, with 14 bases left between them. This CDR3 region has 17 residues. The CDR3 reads CASSYDYRARTNEKLFF. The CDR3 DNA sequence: TGTGCCAGCAGTTACGACTATAGGGCCAGAACTAATGAAAAACTGTTTTTT.

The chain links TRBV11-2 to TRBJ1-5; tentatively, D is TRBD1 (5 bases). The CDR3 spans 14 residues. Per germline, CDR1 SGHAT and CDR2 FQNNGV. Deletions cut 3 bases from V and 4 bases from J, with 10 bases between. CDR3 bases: TGTGCCAGCAGCTTCGCCGGGACTAATCAGCCCCAGCATTTT. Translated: CASSFAGTNQPQHF.

CDR3 nucleotides: TGTGCCAGCAGTGGACGGGACAGTTTCTATGGCTACACCTTC. This codes for CASSGRDSFYGYTF. This sequence joins TRBV6-6 and TRBJ1-2, with TRBD1 matching 7 bases. The junction had 7 bases not matched to a gene; V was cut back by 5 bases and J by 4 bases. The CDR3 has 14 amino acids. Germline CDR1 reads MNHNY; CDR2 reads SVGAGI (reference sequence).

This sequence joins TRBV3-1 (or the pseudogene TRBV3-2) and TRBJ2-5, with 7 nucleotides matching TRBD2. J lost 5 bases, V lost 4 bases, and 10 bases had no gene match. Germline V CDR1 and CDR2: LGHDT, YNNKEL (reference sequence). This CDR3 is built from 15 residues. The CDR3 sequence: CASSRMRGSGETQYF. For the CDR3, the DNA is TGTGCCAGCAGCCGGATGCGGGGGTCGGGGGAGACCCAGTACTTC.

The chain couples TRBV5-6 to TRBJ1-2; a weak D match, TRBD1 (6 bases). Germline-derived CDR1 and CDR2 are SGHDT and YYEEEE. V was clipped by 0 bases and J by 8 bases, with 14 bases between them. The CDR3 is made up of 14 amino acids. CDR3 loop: CASSLGTGLSGYTF. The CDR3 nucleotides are TGTGCCAGCAGCTTGGGTACAGGGCTATCCGGCTACACCTTC. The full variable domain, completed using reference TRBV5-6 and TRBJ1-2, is DAGVTQSPTHLIKTRGQQVTLRCSPKSGHDTVSWYQQALGQGPQFIFQYYEEEERQRGNFPDRFSGHQFPNYSSELNVNALLLGDSALYLCASSLGTGLSGYTFGSGTRLTVV.

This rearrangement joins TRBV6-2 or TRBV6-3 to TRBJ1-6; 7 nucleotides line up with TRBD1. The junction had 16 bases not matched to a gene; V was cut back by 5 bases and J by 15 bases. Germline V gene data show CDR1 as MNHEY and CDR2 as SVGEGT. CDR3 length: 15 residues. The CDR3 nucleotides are TGTGCCAGCAGTACCCCGGGACAGAGATTACACCTCCTCCACTTT. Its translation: CASSTPGQRLHLLHF.

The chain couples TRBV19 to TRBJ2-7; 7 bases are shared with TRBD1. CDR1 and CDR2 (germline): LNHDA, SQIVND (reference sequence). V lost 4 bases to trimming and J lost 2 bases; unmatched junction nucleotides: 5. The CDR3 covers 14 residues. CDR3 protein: CASSKTGIAYEQYF. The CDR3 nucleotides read TGTGCCAGTAGTAAGACAGGGATCGCCTACGAGCAGTACTTC.

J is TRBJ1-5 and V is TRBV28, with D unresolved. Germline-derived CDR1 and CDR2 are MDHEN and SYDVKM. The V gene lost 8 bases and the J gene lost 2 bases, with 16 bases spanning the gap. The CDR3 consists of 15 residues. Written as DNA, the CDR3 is TGTGCCAGCTCACCGAGCGGGAGTCGCAATCAGCCCCAGCATTTT. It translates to CASSPSGSRNQPQHF. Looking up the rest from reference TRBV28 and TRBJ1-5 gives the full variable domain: DVKVTQSSRYLVKRTGEKVFLECVQDMDHENMFWYRQDPGLGLRLIYFSYDVKMKEKGDIPEGYSVSREKKERFSLILESASTNQTSMYLCASSPSGSRNQPQHFGDGTRLSIL.

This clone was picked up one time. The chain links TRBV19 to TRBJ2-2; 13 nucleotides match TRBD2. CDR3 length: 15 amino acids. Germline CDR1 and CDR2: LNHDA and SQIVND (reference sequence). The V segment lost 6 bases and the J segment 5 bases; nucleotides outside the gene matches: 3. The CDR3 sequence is CASSRGLAGTGELFF. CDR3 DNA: TGTGCCAGTAGCCGGGGACTAGCGGGGACCGGGGAGCTGTTTTTT.

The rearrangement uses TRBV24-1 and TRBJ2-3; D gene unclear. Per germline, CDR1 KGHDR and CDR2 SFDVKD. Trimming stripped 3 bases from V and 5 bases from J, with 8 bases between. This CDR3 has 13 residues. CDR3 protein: CATSDPRLDTQYF. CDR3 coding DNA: TGTGCCACCAGTGATCCCCGTTTAGATACGCAGTATTTT.

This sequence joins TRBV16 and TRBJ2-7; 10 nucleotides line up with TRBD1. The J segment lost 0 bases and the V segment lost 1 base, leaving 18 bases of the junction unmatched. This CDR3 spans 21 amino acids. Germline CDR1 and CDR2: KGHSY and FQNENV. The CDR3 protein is CASSQLVIRGQGKLLSYEQYF. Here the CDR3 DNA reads TGTGCCAGCAGCCAATTGGTGATCAGGGGACAGGGGAAACTGCTCTCCTACGAGCAGTACTTC.

The CDR3 DNA reads as TGTGCCAGTAGTACCCAGGGGGACAGGACACCGTACTATGAGCAGTTCTTC. Translation: CASSTQGDRTPYYEQFF. V and J are TRBV19 and TRBJ2-1; the match to TRBD1 covers 8 bases. The germline CDR1 and CDR2 sequences are LNHDA and SQIVND (reference sequence). The CDR3 contains 17 residues. The V segment lost 4 bases and the J segment 8 bases; nucleotides outside the gene matches: 16.

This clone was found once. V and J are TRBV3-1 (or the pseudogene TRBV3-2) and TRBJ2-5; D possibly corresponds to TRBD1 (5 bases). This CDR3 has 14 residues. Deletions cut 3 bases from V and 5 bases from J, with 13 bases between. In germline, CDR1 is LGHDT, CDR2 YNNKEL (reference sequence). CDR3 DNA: TGTGCCAGCAGCCAGACGAAGGGGTCGGAGACCCAGTACTTC. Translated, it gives CASSQTKGSETQYF.

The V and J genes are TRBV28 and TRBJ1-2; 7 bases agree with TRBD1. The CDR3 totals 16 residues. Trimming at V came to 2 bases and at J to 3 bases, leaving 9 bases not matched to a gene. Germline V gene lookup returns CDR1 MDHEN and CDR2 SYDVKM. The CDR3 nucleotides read TGTGCCAGCAGTTTACAGGGGGTCGGGATGTACTATGGCTACACCTTC. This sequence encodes CASSLQGVGMYYGYTF.

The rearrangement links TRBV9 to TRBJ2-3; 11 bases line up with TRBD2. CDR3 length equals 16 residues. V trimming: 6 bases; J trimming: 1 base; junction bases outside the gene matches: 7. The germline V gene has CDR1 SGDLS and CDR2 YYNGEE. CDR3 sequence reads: CASTSTSGAGTDTQYF. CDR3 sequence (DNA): TGTGCCAGCACCTCGACTAGCGGGGCCGGCACAGATACGCAGTATTTT.

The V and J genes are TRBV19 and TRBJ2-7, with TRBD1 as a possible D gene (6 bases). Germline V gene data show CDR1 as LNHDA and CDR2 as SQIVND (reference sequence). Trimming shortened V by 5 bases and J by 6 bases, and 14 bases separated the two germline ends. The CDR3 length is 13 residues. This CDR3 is CASSLKQGGEQYF. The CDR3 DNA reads TGTGCCAGTAGTTTAAAACAGGGTGGCGAGCAGTACTTC.

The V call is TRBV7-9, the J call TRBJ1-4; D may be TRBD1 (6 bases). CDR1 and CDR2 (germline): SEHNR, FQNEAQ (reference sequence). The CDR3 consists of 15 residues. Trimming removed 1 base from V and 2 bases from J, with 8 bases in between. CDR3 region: CASSLGRGTNEKLFF. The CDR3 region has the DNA TGTGCCAGCAGCTTAGGCAGGGGTACTAATGAAAAACTGTTTTTT.

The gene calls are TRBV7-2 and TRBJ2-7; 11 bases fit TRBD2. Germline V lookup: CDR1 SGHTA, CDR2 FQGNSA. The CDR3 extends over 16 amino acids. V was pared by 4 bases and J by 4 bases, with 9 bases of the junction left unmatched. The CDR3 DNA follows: TGTGCCAGCAGCTCCTCTAGCGGGGGGTATTTTTACGAGCAGTACTTC. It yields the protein CASSSSSGGYFYEQYF. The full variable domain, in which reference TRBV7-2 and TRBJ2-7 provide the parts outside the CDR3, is GAGVSQSPSNKVTEKGKDVELRCDPISGHTALYWYRQSLGQGLEFLIYFQGNSAPDKSGLPSDRFSAERTGGSVSTLTIQRTQQEDSAVYLCASSSSSGGYFYEQYFGPGTRLTVT.

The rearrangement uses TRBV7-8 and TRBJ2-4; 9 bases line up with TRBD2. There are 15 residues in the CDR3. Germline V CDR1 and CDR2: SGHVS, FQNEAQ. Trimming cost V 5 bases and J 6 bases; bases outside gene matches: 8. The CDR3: CASSHAGGLVNIQYF. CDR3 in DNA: TGTGCCAGCAGCCACGCGGGGGGGCTTGTAAACATTCAGTACTTC.

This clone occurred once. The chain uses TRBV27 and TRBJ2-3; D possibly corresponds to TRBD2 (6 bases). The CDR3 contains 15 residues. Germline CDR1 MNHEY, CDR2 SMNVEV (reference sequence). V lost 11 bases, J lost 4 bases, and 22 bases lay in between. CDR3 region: CAAGGLSHFADTQYF. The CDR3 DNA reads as TGTGCCGCCGGAGGGCTGAGTCATTTCGCAGATACGCAGTATTTT.

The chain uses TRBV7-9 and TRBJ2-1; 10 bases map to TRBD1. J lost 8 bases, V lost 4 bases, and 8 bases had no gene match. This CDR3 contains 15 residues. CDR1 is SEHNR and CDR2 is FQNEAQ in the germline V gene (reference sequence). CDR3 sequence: CASSSGTGERHEQFF. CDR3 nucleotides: TGTGCCAGCAGCTCCGGGACAGGGGAGCGTCATGAGCAGTTCTTC.

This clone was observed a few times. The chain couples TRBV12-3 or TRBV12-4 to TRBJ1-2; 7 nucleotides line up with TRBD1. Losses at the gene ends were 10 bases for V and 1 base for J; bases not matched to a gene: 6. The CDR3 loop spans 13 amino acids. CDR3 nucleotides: TGTGCCACCATAGGGGGCCGTAACTATGGCTACACCTTC. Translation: CATIGGRNYGYTF.

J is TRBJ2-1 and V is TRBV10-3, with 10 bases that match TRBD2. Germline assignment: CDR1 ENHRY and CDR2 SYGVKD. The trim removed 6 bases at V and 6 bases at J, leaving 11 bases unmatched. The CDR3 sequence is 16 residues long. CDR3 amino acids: CAISEPSGGASNEQFF. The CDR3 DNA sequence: TGTGCCATCAGCGAGCCCAGCGGGGGGGCGAGCAATGAGCAGTTCTTC.

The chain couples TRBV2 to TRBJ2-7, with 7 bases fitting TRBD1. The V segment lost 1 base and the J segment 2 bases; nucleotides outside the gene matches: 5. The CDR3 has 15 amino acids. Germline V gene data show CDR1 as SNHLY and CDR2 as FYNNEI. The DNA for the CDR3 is TGTGCCAGCAGTGAAGAACAGGGGCCTACCTACGAGCAGTACTTC. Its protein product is CASSEEQGPTYEQYF.

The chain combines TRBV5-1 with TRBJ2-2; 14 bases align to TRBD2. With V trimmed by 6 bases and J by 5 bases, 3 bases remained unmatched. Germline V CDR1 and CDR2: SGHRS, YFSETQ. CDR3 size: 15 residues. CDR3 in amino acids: CASKGTSGGTGELFF. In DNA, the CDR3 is TGCGCCAGCAAAGGGACTAGCGGGGGAACCGGGGAGCTGTTTTTT.

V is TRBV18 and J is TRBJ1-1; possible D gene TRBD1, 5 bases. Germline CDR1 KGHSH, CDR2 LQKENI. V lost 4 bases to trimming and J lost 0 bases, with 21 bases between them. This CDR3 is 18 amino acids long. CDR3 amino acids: CASSLLAGGDSMNTEAFF. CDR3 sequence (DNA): TGTGCCAGCTCACTTCTTGCCGGGGGAGACTCCATGAACACTGAAGCTTTCTTT.